This T cell receptor (beta chain) appears in the sequencing data of a study of regulatory T cells in long-lasting Graves disease listed by TCRdb under 2021. A note on the overall study: In the newly diagnosed Graves' disease group, patients had been taking antithyroid drugs for less than 3 months. The study took place in China and was registered as a clinical trial. TCR sequencing covered some 13 persistent and 20 or so newly diagnosed Graves' disease patients, around 35 samples in total. Patients with persistent Graves' disease were compared with patients with newly diagnosed Graves' disease using TCR sequencing and RNA sequencing of peripheral blood. Summary of the overall study and its limitations: More public clonotypes were shared among persistent patients (roughly 2,900) than among newly diagnosed patients (more than 900). Peripheral blood alone was examined, since thyroid tissue, which constituted the primary lesion, could not be accessed. Sequencing and analysis were restricted to the TCR beta chain. Persistent Graves' disease patients showed lower TCR Shannon entropy and fewer highly expanded clones than newly diagnosed patients, suggesting clonal expansion. Preferential use of TRBV28, TRBJ1-2 and TRBJ2-5 was observed in persistent disease, whereas TRBV20-1 and TRBJ2-1 were favored in newly diagnosed disease. The authors acknowledged the small sample size as a limitation that may reduce accuracy.

Libraries were made using multiplex PCR. Sequencing used an Illumina HiSeq 4000. CDR3 regions were amplified by Arm-PCR with iRepertoire HTBI primers to construct TCR beta libraries. Before sequencing, the PCR products underwent gel purification. The authors processed their data as follows. Across samples, some 62 TRBV and 13 to 15 TRBJ segments were identified and used for gene usage analysis of CDR3 amino acid clonotypes. COPE and FqMerger were used to merge filtered high-quality paired reads into contigs. Contigs were aligned with BLAST to IMGT TRBV, TRBD and TRBJ reference genes, and CDR3 was defined per IMGT. Any clonotype with a frequency above 0.1% was counted as a highly expanded clone. Shannon entropy was used to measure repertoire diversity, and the Gini coefficient was used to measure V-J evenness. Clonotypes shared by more than one individual were considered public. The public sequencing data were trimmed at Q25 with fastp and processed into clonotypes with MiXCR by TCRdb, which kept only in-frame beta chains. Each CDR3 protein gets just one entry, which takes the most common genes and DNA from the rows behind it. The V and J calls reflect TCRdb's pipeline rather than the authors' work. In this sample the table shows some 500,000 distinct CDR3 sequences, roughly 14% of which occur a single time. The ten top clones hold under 10% of the sample.

This clonotype was recorded many times. Its binding antigen is unknown. No quality values exist for individual bases; no much larger clone is one base distant. The time point label here, explained by the study, means: newly diagnosed GD, antithyroid drugs for less than 3 months. For both TCR sequencing and RNA sequencing, RNA was extracted from PBMCs in TRIzol. The diagnosis of Graves' disease was made according to American Thyroid Association guidelines. Patients were recruited from an endocrinology department in Xi'an, China. From each patient, about 9.7 milliliters of peripheral blood was collected into an EDTA anticoagulant tube. Ficoll Paque Plus density gradient separation was used to isolate PBMCs, and no further T cell sorting was done. RNA quality was checked with an Agilent 2100 Bioanalyzer and agarose gel, and concentration with a NanoDrop 2000. CDR1 SGDLS and CDR2 YYNGEE are derived from the germline V gene. Trimming takes 0 bases from V and 7 bases from J, and the germline ends sit 5 bases apart. Including cysteine and phenylalanine, the CDR3 has 12 amino acids. Only the CDR3 portion is preserved as DNA: 36 bases, with reading frame beginning at the first base.

The sample also formed part of further work on T cells in Graves' hyperthyroidism and ophthalmopathy. The second investigation adds: A patient counted as having stable Graves' hyperthyroidism if no progression to ophthalmopathy occurred over 18 months of follow-up. Hyperthyroidism patients were aged 18 to 65 years and newly diagnosed, with disease duration of less than 2 months. Any patient with an uncontrolled infection, another autoimmune disease, pregnancy or lactation was excluded. Diagnoses were established on the basis of clinical symptoms, serum thyroxine and TRAb, thyroid ultrasound, and orbital computed tomography. The TCR CDR3 was subjected to a first round of RT-PCR using the HTBI primer set and the Qiagen OneStep RT-PCR kit. Most expanded thyroid clonotypes (frequency above 0.001) were also detected in blood, suggesting blood repertoires may reflect thyroid immune responses. In cross-validation, a model built on a 13 V-J signature told ophthalmopathy apart from stable hyperthyroidism with 85% to 90% sensitivity and about 81% specificity, and in testing the same model reached 80%/75%. During validation, the model predicted progression to ophthalmopathy a median of approximately 7 months ahead of onset, with almost 71% sensitivity and 72.22% specificity. TCR V-J signatures able to tell the groups apart were searched for in a discovery cohort of about a hundred patients, of whom more than 40 had Graves' ophthalmopathy and around 57 had stable Graves' hyperthyroidism. An independent validation cohort of 18 to 20 hyperthyroidism patients and approximately 16 patients who later progressed to ophthalmopathy tested prospective prediction of ophthalmopathy. The 90 to 100 discovery patients were randomly split 7:3 into training and test sets. Thyroid tissue and blood T-cell repertoires from more than 5 Graves' hyperthyroidism patients were also compared in the study. Following sampling, methimazole starting at 30 mg daily was given to hyperthyroidism patients, and high-dose intravenous methylprednisolone was given to ophthalmopathy patients. Libraries were constructed in a second round of multiplex PCR, after which size selection and purification were carried out. Sequencing of the libraries was done on an Illumina HiSeq2000 using paired-end 100 bp reads. Raw data were processed with SOAPnuke, discarding reads with adapters, uncalled bases, mean Phred below 15, or no exact constant-primer or identifier match. COPE v1.2.5 was used to merge high-quality paired reads, and clonotypes were defined as unique nucleotide sequences. MiTCR v1.1 was used to align clonotypes to the IMGT TRBV, TRBD and TRBJ reference segments. Only V-J combinations with frequency above 0.0001, covering 99% to 99.2% of repertoires, were analysed. A TCS score was defined as the ratio between F50 (clonal expansion) and ExV (chaos), using BLOSUM62-based TCRdist between CDR3 peptides within each V-J. Welch's t-statistics and random forest reduced just over 500 V-J features to fewer than 15, which were used in a naive Bayes classifier (R e1071). No statistical method was used to set the sample size in advance, and investigators knew the group allocation. The paper reports TCR Vbeta CDR3 sequencing of about 140 peripheral blood samples: around 45 ophthalmopathy, roughly 80 hyperthyroidism and around 17 progressor patients.

The material was peripheral blood mononuclear cells (PBMCs), obtained at new diagnosis, from a patient treated with antithyroid drugs. The chain is made from TRBV9 and TRBJ2-1; the D gene cannot be named for sure. The TCR was taken from a man younger than 40 with Graves disease. Donor details come from another sample of the same person, matched by shared clones. The CDR3: CASSVVSNEQFF. At the DNA level, the sequence is TGTGCCAGCAGCGTAGTAAGTAATGAGCAGTTCTTC.